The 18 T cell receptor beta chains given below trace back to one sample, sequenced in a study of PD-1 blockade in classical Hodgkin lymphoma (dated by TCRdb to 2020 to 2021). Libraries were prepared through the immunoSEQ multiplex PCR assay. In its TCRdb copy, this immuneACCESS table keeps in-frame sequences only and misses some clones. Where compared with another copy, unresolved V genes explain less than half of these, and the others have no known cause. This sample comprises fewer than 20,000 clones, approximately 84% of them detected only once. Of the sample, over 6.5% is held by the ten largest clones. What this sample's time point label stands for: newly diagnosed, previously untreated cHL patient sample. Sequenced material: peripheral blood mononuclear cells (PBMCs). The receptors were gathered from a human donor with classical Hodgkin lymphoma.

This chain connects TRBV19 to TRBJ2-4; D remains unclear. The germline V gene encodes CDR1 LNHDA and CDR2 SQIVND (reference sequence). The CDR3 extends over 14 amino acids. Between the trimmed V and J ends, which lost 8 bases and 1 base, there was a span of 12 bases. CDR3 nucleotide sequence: TGTGCCAGTGGAGAAGGACCGGCCAAAAACATTCAGTACTTC. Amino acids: CASGEGPAKNIQYF.

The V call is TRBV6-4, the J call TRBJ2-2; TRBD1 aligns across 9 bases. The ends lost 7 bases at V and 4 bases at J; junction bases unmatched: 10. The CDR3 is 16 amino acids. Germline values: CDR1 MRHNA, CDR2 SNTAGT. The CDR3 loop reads CASKSGTGYGTGELFF. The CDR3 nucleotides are TGTGCCAGCAAGTCTGGGACAGGGTACGGCACCGGGGAGCTGTTTTTT.

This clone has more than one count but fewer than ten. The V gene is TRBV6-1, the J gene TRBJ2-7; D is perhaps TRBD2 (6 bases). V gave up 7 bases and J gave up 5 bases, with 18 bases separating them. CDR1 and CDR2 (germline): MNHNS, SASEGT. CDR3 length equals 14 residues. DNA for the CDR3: TGTGCCAGCACTGAGCCGGGAGTGGCCCACGAGCAGTACTTC. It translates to CASTEPGVAHEQYF.

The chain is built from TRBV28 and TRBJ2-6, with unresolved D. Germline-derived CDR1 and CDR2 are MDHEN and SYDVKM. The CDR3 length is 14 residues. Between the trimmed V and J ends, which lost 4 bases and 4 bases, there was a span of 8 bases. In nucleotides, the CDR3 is TGTGCCAGCAGTTCGCCGGTCGGGGCCAACGTCCTGACTTTC. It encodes CASSSPVGANVLTF.

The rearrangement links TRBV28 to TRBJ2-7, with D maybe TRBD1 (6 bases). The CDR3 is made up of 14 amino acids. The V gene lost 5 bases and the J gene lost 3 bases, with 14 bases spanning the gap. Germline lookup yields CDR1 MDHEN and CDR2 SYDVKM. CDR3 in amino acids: CASSAGVEDYEQYF. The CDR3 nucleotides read TGTGCCAGCAGTGCAGGGGTGGAGGACTACGAGCAGTACTTC.

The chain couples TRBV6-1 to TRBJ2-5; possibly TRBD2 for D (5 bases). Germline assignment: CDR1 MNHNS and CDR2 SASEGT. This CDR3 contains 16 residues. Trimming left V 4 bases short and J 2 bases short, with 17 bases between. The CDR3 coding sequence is TGTGCCAGCAGTGCGCGACGGGTGACTACTCAAGAGACCCAGTACTTC. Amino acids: CASSARRVTTQETQYF.

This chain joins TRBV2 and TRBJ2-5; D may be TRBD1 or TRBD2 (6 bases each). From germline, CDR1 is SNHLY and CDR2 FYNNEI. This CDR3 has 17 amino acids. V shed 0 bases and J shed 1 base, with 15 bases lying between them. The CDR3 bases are TGTGCCAGCAGTGAAGCCGGGGGCAGTTTGGTCCAAGAGACCCAGTACTTC. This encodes CASSEAGGSLVQETQYF.

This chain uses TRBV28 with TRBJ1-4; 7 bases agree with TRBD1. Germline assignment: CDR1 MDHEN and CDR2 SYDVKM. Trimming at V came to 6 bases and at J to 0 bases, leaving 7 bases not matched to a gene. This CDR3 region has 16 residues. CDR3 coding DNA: TGTGCCAGCAGGTGGGACAGCTATGCAACTAATGAAAAACTGTTTTTT. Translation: CASRWDSYATNEKLFF.

For the CDR3, the DNA is TGTGCCAGCTCACCGACAGGGTCGACCGAGCAGTACTTC. It yields the protein CASSPTGSTEQYF. The gene calls are TRBV18 and TRBJ2-7, with 7 bases that match TRBD1. Germline loops: CDR1 KGHSH, CDR2 LQKENI. The V and J ends lost 3 bases and 6 bases, in that order; junction bases with no gene match: 5. CDR3 length equals 13 residues.

The CDR3 spells CASSRTQGRKGYEQYF. The CDR3 DNA is TGTGCCAGCAGCCGTACACAGGGAAGGAAGGGATACGAGCAGTACTTC. J is TRBJ2-7 and V is TRBV21-1; TRBD1, the table's D call, lacks a check against the DNA. TRBV21-1 is a listed pseudogene. The CDR3 contains 16 residues.

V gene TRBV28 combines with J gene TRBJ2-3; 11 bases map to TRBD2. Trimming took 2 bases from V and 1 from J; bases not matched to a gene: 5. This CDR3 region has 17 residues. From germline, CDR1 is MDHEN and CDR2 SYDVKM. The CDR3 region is CASSLVGTSGGTDTQYF. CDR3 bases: TGTGCCAGCAGTTTAGTGGGGACTAGCGGAGGCACAGATACGCAGTATTTT.

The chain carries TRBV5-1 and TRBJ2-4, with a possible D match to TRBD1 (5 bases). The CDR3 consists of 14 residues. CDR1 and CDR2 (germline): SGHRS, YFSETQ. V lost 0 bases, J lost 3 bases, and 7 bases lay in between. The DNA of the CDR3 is TGCGCCAGCAGCTTGGGGGGCATCAAAAACATTCAGTACTTC. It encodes CASSLGGIKNIQYF. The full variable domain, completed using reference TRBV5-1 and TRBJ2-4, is KAGVTQTPRYLIKTRGQQVTLSCSPISGHRSVSWYQQTPGQGLQFLFEYFSETQRNKGNFPGRFSGRQFSNSRSEMNVSTLELGDSALYLCASSLGGIKNIQYFGAGTRLSVL.

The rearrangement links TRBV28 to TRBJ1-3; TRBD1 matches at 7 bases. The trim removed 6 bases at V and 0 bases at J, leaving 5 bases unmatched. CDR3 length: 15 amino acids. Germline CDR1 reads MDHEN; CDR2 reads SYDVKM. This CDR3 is CASSSTGHSGNTIYF. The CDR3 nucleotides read TGTGCCAGCAGCTCGACAGGGCACTCTGGAAACACCATATATTTT.

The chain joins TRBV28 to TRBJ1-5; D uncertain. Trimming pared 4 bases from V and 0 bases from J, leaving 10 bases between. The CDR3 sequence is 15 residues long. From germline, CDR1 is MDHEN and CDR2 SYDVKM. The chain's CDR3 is CASSSDVYSNQPQHF. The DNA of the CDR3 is TGTGCCAGCAGTTCGGATGTCTATAGCAATCAGCCCCAGCATTTT.

In DNA, the CDR3 is TGCGCCAGCAGCTTGGCCACGGGGGCGGGAGGCTACACCTTC. This encodes CASSLATGAGGYTF. The V and J genes are TRBV5-1 and TRBJ1-2; perhaps TRBD1 as D (6 bases). V was clipped by 0 bases and J by 8 bases, with 14 bases between them. Germline assignment: CDR1 SGHRS and CDR2 YFSETQ. The CDR3 is made up of 14 amino acids.

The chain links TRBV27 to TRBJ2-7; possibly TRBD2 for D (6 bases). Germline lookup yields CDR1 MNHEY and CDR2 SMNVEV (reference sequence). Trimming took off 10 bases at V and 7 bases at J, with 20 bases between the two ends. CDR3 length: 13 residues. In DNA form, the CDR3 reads TGTGCCACCCACTTCGGAGGGACGGGGGAGCAGTACTTC. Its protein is CATHFGGTGEQYF.

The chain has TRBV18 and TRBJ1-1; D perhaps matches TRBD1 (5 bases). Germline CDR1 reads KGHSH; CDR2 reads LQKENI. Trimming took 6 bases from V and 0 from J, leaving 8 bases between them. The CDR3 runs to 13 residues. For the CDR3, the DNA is TGTGCCAGCTCCATGACAGTGAACACTGAAGCTTTCTTT. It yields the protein CASSMTVNTEAFF.

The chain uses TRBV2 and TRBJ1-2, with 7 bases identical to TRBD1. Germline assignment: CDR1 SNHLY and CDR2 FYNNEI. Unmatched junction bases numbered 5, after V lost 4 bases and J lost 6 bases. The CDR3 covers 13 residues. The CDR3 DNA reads TGTGCCAGCAGTGTGGGGACAGCTGATGGCTACACCTTC. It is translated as CASSVGTADGYTF.